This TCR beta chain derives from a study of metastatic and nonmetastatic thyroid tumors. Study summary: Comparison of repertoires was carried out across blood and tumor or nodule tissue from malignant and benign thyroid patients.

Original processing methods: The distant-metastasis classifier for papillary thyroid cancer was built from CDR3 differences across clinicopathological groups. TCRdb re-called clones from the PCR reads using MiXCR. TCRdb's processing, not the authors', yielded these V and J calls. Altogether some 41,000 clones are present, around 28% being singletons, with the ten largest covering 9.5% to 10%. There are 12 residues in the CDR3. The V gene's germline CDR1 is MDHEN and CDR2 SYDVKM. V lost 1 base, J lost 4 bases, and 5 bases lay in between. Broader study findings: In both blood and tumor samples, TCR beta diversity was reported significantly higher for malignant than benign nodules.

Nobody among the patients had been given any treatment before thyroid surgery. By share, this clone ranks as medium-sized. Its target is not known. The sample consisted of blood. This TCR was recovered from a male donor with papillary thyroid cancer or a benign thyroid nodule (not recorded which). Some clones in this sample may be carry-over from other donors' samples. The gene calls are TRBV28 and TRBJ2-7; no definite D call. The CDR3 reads CASSLLGYEQYF. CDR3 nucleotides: TGTGCCAGCAGTTTATTGGGGTACGAGCAGTACTTC. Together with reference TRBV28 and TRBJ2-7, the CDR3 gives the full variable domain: DVKVTQSSRYLVKRTGEKVFLECVQDMDHENMFWYRQDPGLGLRLIYFSYDVKMKEKGDIPEGYSVSREKKERFSLILESASTNQTSMYLCASSLLGYEQYFGPGTRLTVT.